This note documents a single T cell receptor (beta chain) sequence. Authors' analysis steps: Quantification of nucleated cells was approximated via reference gene primer amplification. Assay used: immunoSEQ multiplex PCR; TCRdb lists only in-frame clones, some missing. V, J and clone size are those of that table, while D and trimming were read from the DNA. This table holds about 43,000 clones, 85% to 90% found once. These data are taken from a study of blood T cell repertoires in COVID-19. Whole-study context: From the United States, Italy and Spain came samples of acute and convalescent COVID-19. PBMCs, B-cell-depleted T cells, or T cells provided the cDNA or gDNA that made up the material.

The CDR3 is 15 amino acids. V lost 4 bases, J lost 0 bases, and 2 bases stayed unmatched. The germline gives CDR1 MDHEN, CDR2 SYDVKM. Input material: peripheral blood. V gene TRBV28 combines with J gene TRBJ1-3; 8 bases fit TRBD1. The sequence was obtained from a human donor in a cohort sampled during active COVID-19. The CDR3 region is CASSSTGGSGNTIYF. The CDR3, as DNA: TGTGCCAGCAGTTCTACAGGGGGCTCTGGAAACACCATATATTTT.